These 21 T cell receptor beta chains were all obtained from the same sample, sequenced in a study of glioma-infiltrating T cells. Amplification of TCR alpha and beta CDR3 regions from RNA used iRepertoire nested multiplex PCR. TCRdb reprocessed the multiplex PCR reads via MiXCR and lists one record per CDR3 protein. The data hold about 140,000 distinct CDR3 sequences, with 39% observed a single time. Specimen: glioma tissue, nonneoplastic brain tissue, or PBMCs (not recorded which). These receptors were taken from a human donor with low-grade glioma or glioblastoma, undergoing nonglioma brain surgery, or in good health (not recorded which).

This clonotype has a handful of counts. This chain uses TRBV6-1 with TRBJ1-2; no clear D. There are 13 residues in the CDR3. Trimming stripped 5 bases from V and 1 base from J, with 8 bases between. CDR1 and CDR2 (germline): MNHNS, SASEGT. This chain's CDR3 is CASSFVDNYGYTF. The DNA of the CDR3 is TGTGCCAGCAGTTTTGTGGATAACTATGGCTACACCTTC.

This clonotype was counted a few times. V gene TRBV27 combines with J gene TRBJ1-1; no firm D call. Per germline, CDR1 MNHEY and CDR2 SMNVEV (reference sequence). Trimming took 2 bases from V and 1 from J, leaving 8 bases between them. The length of the CDR3 is 14 residues. Here the CDR3 reads CASSLNAKNTEAFF. The DNA for the CDR3 is TGTGCCAGCAGTTTAAATGCCAAGAACACTGAAGCTTTCTTT.

This chain uses TRBV20-1 with TRBJ2-7; the D call may be TRBD1 or TRBD2 (5 bases each). The V gene's germline CDR1 is DFQATT and CDR2 SNEGSKA (reference sequence). This CDR3 region has 13 residues. V lost 6 bases, J lost 2 bases, and 14 bases lay in between. CDR3 in amino acids: CSASPGPPYEQYF. As DNA, the CDR3 is TGCAGTGCCAGTCCGGGACCCCCCTACGAGCAGTACTTC.

This clonotype was recorded a few times. J is TRBJ2-1 and V is TRBV6-1; TRBD2 aligns across 11 bases. After removal of 5 bases from V and 5 bases from J, the junction contained 2 bases not matched to a gene. CDR1 and CDR2 from the germline V gene are MNHNS and SASEGT. This CDR3 is built from 14 residues. CDR3 region: CASSSSGGNNEQFF. Here the CDR3 DNA reads TGTGCCAGCAGTTCTAGCGGGGGGAACAATGAGCAGTTCTTC.

This clonotype has a single count. This sequence joins TRBV20-1 and TRBJ2-7, with 10 bases lining up with TRBD2. The germline V gene encodes CDR1 DFQATT and CDR2 SNEGSKA (reference sequence). The J segment lost 4 bases and the V segment lost 8 bases, leaving 5 bases of the junction unmatched. CDR3 length: 12 residues. CDR3 loop: CSTRSGGYEQYF. The CDR3 DNA sequence: TGCAGTACCCGTAGCGGGGGGTACGAGCAGTACTTC.

Only a few counts were recorded for this clonotype. V is TRBV2 and J is TRBJ2-3, with 12 bases that match TRBD2. This CDR3 is built from 15 residues. Per germline, CDR1 SNHLY and CDR2 FYNNEI. V lost 6 bases to trimming and J lost 7 bases; unmatched junction nucleotides: 8. This CDR3 is CASSRLAGGSNTQYF. The CDR3 region has the DNA TGTGCCAGCAGCCGTCTAGCGGGAGGGTCGAATACGCAGTATTTT.

The chain has TRBV7-2 and TRBJ2-1, with TRBD1 identical over 9 bases. This CDR3 has 15 amino acids. Trimming cost V 3 bases and J 4 bases; bases outside gene matches: 4. CDR1 is SGHTA and CDR2 is FQGNSA in the germline V gene. The CDR3 DNA reads as TGTGCCAGCAGCTTGAGGGACAGGGAATACAATGAGCAGTTCTTC. Protein sequence: CASSLRDREYNEQFF.

The chain joins TRBV7-9 to TRBJ1-6; a possible D gene is TRBD1 (5 bases). Trimming took off 10 bases at V and 7 bases at J, with 14 bases between the two ends. This CDR3 has 13 residues. Germline V lookup: CDR1 SEHNR, CDR2 FQNEAQ (reference sequence). The CDR3 DNA is TGTGCCACCATCGGGACTTTCAATTCACCCCTCCACTTT. This encodes CATIGTFNSPLHF.

V gene TRBV2 combines with J gene TRBJ1-1; no clear D. The length of the CDR3 is 11 residues. Trimming removed 9 bases from V and 3 bases from J, with 8 bases in between. Germline-derived CDR1 and CDR2 are SNHLY and FYNNEI. The CDR3 region has the DNA TGTGCCAGGGGTATTGACACTGAAGCTTTCTTT. Translated, it gives CARGIDTEAFF.

As to this clonotype: A clone one base away is much larger, so this may be a read error. J is TRBJ2-7 and V is TRBV6-5; D uncertain. Trimming took off 4 bases at V and 6 bases at J, with 13 bases between the two ends. Per the germline V gene, CDR1 is MNHEY and CDR2 is SVGAGI. This CDR3 region has 13 residues. CDR3 in amino acids: CASSSQAKGEQYF. The CDR3 DNA follows: TGTGCCAGCAGTTCTCAGGCGAAGGGCGAGCAGTACTTC.

The chain uses TRBV6-6 and TRBJ2-1; 10 bases match TRBD1. Germline V gene data show CDR1 as MNHNY and CDR2 as SVGAGI (reference sequence). With 0 bases clipped from V and 4 bases from J, the junction kept 0 bases outside the gene matches. The CDR3 contains 15 residues. The CDR3 protein is CASSYSGQGYNEQFF. CDR3 coding DNA: TGTGCCAGCAGTTACTCGGGACAGGGGTACAATGAGCAGTTCTTC.

This chain joins TRBV20-1 and TRBJ2-3; a possible D gene is TRBD2 (6 bases). The CDR3 is 12 residues long. The germline V gene encodes CDR1 DFQATT and CDR2 SNEGSKA (reference sequence). Trimming cost V 3 bases and J 10 bases, with 14 bases left between them. The CDR3 nucleotides are TGCAGTGCTAGTGATCCCGGAGGGGCGCAGTATTTT. As protein: CSASDPGGAQYF.

This clonotype was detected a few times. The CDR3 here is CASRREGGTTEAFF. The CDR3 coding sequence is TGTGCCAGCAGGAGAGAGGGAGGGACCACTGAAGCTTTCTTT. The rearrangement joins TRBV27 to TRBJ1-1; possible D gene TRBD1, 5 bases. From germline, CDR1 is MNHEY and CDR2 SMNVEV (reference sequence). Between the trimmed V and J ends, which lost 6 bases and 4 bases, there was a span of 15 bases. CDR3 length: 14 residues.

This clonotype was detected a few times. The chain joins TRBV29-1 to TRBJ1-2; D may be TRBD1 (5 bases). The CDR3 covers 12 residues. The germline CDR1 and CDR2 sequences are SQVTM and ANQGSEA. The V end lost 5 bases, the J end lost 3 bases, and 10 bases lay between the germline ends. The CDR3 nucleotides are TGCAGCGTTTCCCAGGGAGACTATGGCTACACCTTC. It specifies CSVSQGDYGYTF.

There are a few counts of this clonotype. V and J are TRBV7-2 and TRBJ2-3; D is unresolved. CDR3 length: 15 amino acids. V lost 3 bases, J lost 1 base, and 11 bases lay in between. Per germline, CDR1 SGHTA and CDR2 FQGNSA. The DNA of the CDR3 is TGTGCCAGCAGCTTTCGGGCTAGTGGCACAGATACGCAGTATTTT. It encodes CASSFRASGTDTQYF.

The V call is TRBV6-5, the J call TRBJ2-1; D is possibly TRBD2 (5 bases). V was trimmed by 2 bases and J by 5 bases, leaving 13 bases between them. Germline CDR1 is MNHEY and CDR2 is SVGAGI. This CDR3 contains 15 residues. The DNA of the CDR3 is TGTGCCAGCAGTTACCCTCTTTCGGGGAACAATGAGCAGTTCTTC. Translation: CASSYPLSGNNEQFF.

V and J are TRBV20-1 and TRBJ2-7, with 10 nucleotides matching TRBD2. Germline V gene data show CDR1 as DFQATT and CDR2 as SNEGSKA (reference sequence). With 8 bases clipped from V and 5 bases from J, the junction kept 9 bases outside the gene matches. This CDR3 region has 13 residues. The CDR3, as DNA: TGCAGTACTACAGCGGGAGGGCCTAACGAGCAGTACTTC. Its protein is CSTTAGGPNEQYF.

This clonotype counts as medium-sized. V and J are TRBV20-1 and TRBJ2-3; D is unclear. There are 14 residues in the CDR3. Looked up from germline, CDR1 is DFQATT and CDR2 is SNEGSKA (reference sequence). Trimming cost V 0 bases and J 3 bases, with 10 bases left between them. Here the CDR3 DNA reads TGCAGTGCTAGAGAGCCCTATGGGACAGATACGCAGTATTTT. This encodes CSAREPYGTDTQYF.

Points on this clonotype: A read error may produce the germline difference seen at one junction end. This chain joins TRBV11-2 and TRBJ2-2; weak D call: TRBD1 (5 bases). The CDR3 runs 15 residues. The V gene's germline CDR1 is SGHAT and CDR2 FQNNGV. CDR3 loop: CASSQETRVPGELFF. Here the CDR3 DNA reads TGCGCCAGCAGCCAAGAGACCAGGGTACCCGGGGAGCTGTTTTTT.

This clonotype was seen only a few times. The gene calls are TRBV20-1 and TRBJ2-7; 7 nucleotides agree with TRBD2. V shed 0 bases and J 1 base; nucleotides not matched to a gene: 9. Germline CDR1 and CDR2: DFQATT and SNEGSKA (reference sequence). This CDR3 contains 16 residues. CDR3 residues: CSARDVSGIPSYEQYF. CDR3 DNA: TGCAGTGCTAGAGACGTCAGCGGGATCCCATCCTACGAGCAGTACTTC.

This chain uses TRBV6-9 with TRBJ2-1; 10 bases match TRBD2. CDR3 length equals 16 residues. The junction had 14 bases not matched to a gene; V was cut back by 3 bases and J by 12 bases. The germline CDR1 and CDR2 sequences are MNHGY and SVAAGI. CDR3 coding DNA: TGTGCCAGCAGTTACGGACTAGCGGATAGCACAGATACGCAGTTCTTC. As protein: CASSYGLADSTDTQFF.